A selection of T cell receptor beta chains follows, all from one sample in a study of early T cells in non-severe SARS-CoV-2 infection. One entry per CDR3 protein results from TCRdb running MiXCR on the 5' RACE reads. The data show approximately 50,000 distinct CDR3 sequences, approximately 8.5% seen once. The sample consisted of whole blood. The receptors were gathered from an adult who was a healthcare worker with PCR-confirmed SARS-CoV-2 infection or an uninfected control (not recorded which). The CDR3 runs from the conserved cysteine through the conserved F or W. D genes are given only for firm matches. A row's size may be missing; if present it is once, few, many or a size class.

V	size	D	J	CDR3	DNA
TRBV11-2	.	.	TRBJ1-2	CASSFNRRSNYGYTF	TGTGCCAGCAGCTTTAACAGGAGATCTAACTATGGCTACACCTTC
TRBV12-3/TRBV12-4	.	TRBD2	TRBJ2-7	CASSLTGTSGLYEQYF	TGTGCCAGCAGTTTAACCGGGACTAGCGGGTTGTACGAGCAGTACTTC
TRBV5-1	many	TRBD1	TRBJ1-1	CASSLAGTGAVNTEAFF	TGCGCCAGCAGCCTGGCTGGGACAGGGGCCGTGAACACTGAAGCTTTCTTT
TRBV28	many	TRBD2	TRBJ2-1	CASTLPTSGSTNEQFF	TGTGCCAGCACCCTCCCCACTAGCGGGAGCACCAATGAGCAGTTCTTC
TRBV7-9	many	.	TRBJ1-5	CASSLEWDQPQHF	TGTGCCAGCAGCTTAGAATGGGATCAGCCCCAGCATTTT
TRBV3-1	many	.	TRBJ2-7	CASSQDSKSLRGQYF	TGTGCCAGCAGCCAAGATTCTAAAAGTCTCCGGGGGCAGTACTTC
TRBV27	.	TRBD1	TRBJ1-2	CASSQRGRDSEGHTF	TGTGCCAGCAGCCAGAGAGGAAGGGACAGTGAAGGCCACACCTTC
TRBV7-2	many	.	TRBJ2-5	CASSLAGLEGETQYF	TGTGCCAGCAGCTTAGCGGGACTCGAGGGAGAGACCCAGTACTTC
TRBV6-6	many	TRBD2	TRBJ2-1	CASSKGHTSGSYNEQFF	TGTGCCAGCAGTAAGGGGCATACTAGCGGGAGTTACAATGAGCAGTTCTTC
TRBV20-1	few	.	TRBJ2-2	CSGELENTGELFF	TGCAGTGGAGAGCTAGAGAACACCGGGGAGCTGTTTTTT
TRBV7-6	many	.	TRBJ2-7	CASSLFGSGYEQYF	TGTGCCAGCAGCTTATTCGGGAGTGGCTACGAGCAGTACTTC
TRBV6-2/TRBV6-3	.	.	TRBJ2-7	CASSYGQISYEQYF	TGTGCCAGCAGTTACGGTCAGATTTCCTACGAGCAGTACTTC
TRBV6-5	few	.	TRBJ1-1	CASSRSGHLNTEAFF	TGTGCCAGCAGTCGATCGGGACATCTGAACACTGAAGCTTTCTTT
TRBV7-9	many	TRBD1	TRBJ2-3	CASSLGIRGTGSSPSTDTQYF	TGTGCCAGCAGCTTAGGAATCCGGGGGACAGGATCCTCCCCCAGCACAGATACGCAGTATTTT
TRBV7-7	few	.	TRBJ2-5	CASSFGTSDQETQYF	TGTGCTAGCAGCTTTGGGACATCGGACCAAGAGACCCAGTACTTC
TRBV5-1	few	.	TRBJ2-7	CASSLGQDYEQYF	TGCGCCAGCAGCTTGGGGCAGGACTACGAGCAGTACTTC
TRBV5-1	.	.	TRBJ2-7	CASSLASAVGGEQYF	TGCGCCAGCAGCTTGGCCTCGGCAGTGGGGGGCGAGCAGTACTTC
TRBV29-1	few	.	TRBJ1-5	CSAADSNQPQHF	TGCAGCGCTGCGGATAGCAATCAGCCCCAGCATTTT
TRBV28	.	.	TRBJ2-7	CASSTFHTTREQYF	TGTGCCAGCAGTACCTTCCACACCACGAGGGAGCAGTACTTC
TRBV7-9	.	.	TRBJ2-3	CASSPTAPDTQYF	TGTGCCAGCAGCCCTACCGCCCCAGATACGCAGTATTTT
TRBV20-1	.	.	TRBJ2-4	CRARDRGGFIQYF	TGCAGAGCTAGAGATCGAGGCGGCTTCATTCAGTACTTC
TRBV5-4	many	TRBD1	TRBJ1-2	CASSLPGGAFNGYTF	TGTGCCAGCAGCTTGCCAGGGGGCGCTTTTAATGGCTACACCTTC
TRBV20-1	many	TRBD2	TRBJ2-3	CSARDQLAGTRDTQYF	TGCAGTGCTAGAGATCAACTAGCGGGAACAAGGGATACGCAGTATTTT
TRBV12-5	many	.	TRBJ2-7	CASGRGQKGHHEQYF	TGTGCTAGTGGACGCGGACAGAAAGGCCACCACGAGCAGTACTTC
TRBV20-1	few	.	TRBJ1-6	CSAPPFGLLDNSPLHF	TGCAGTGCTCCACCGTTCGGGTTGTTAGATAATTCACCCCTCCACTTT
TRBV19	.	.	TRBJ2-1	CASSLGSQVNEQFF	TGTGCCAGTAGTTTGGGGAGTCAAGTTAATGAGCAGTTCTTC
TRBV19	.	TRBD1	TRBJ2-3	CASRKGQGLDTQYF	TGTGCCAGTAGGAAGGGACAGGGGTTGGATACGCAGTATTTT
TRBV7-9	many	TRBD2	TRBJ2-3	CASSLGLADTDTQYF	TGTGCCAGCAGCTTAGGGCTAGCGGACACAGATACGCAGTATTTT
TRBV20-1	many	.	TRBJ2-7	CSARSGRTSEQYF	TGCAGTGCTAGATCCGGACGGACAAGCGAGCAGTACTTC